This is a list of T cell receptor beta chains from one sample in a study of cytomegalovirus exposure and HLA in healthy donors. The protocol was immunoSEQ multiplex PCR, while the TCRdb copy is restricted to in-frame clones and leaves out a portion. The top ten hold under 9% of the sample, which has more than 120,000 clones, around 84% seen once. The sequenced material came from PBMCs. These receptor sequences come from a man aged 18 to 30 in good health and CMV-seropositive. Both conserved end residues are trimmed from each CDR3. D genes are given only for firm matches. Clone size is given for some rows only: seen once, a few or many times, or a class if the clone is expanded.

>TRBJ1-5|12|TRBD1|few|TRBV19
ASSIRQGNQPQH
>TRBJ1-2|12|-|-|TRBV2
ASSEEVSGYGYT
>TRBJ2-7|10|-|-|TRBV7-8
ASRDSRSEQY
>TRBJ1-1|13|-|-|TRBV7-9
ASTLDSPRDTEAF
>TRBJ2-5|13|TRBD1|-|TRBV2
ASRTGQGGQETQY
>TRBJ2-7|11|-|once|TRBV19
ASSATDLYEQY
>TRBJ2-3|12|-|-|TRBV5-1
ASSGIRLTDTQY
>TRBJ1-5|13|-|-|TRBV10-3
AISANRADNQPQH
>TRBJ1-2|13|TRBD1|once|TRBV7-8
ASSLGQGALYGYT
>TRBJ1-1|13|TRBD1|-|TRBV19
ASSIPGQGDTEAF
>TRBJ2-7|12|TRBD1|-|TRBV6-4
ASSAETGIGEQY
>TRBJ2-1|14|TRBD2|once|TRBV6-4
ASSQTGGAVRGEQF
>TRBJ2-7|13|TRBD1|-|TRBV6-5
ASKRRDSSPYEQY
>TRBJ1-1|12|TRBD1|-|TRBV6-4
ASRVTGWDTEAF
>TRBJ2-3|9|-|-|TRBV30
AWLSSDTQY
>TRBJ2-1|13|TRBD2|-|TRBV2
ASSLSGSPHNEQF
>TRBJ1-1|12|-|-|TRBV29-1
SVATRQDSTEAF
>TRBJ2-3|15|-|-|TRBV18
ASSPLSGGGARDTQY
>TRBJ1-3|12|TRBD1|once|TRBV7-9
ASSRGTAGNTIY
>TRBJ1-5|12|-|-|TRBV23-1
ASSQPGVFQPQH
>TRBJ2-5|14|TRBD2|-|TRBV7-7
AGSPGLAGGLETQY
>TRBJ2-5|14|TRBD1|-|TRBV13
ASSLGTGDDHGSQY
>TRBJ1-4|12|-|-|TRBV30
AWSVGGIPQKLF
>TRBJ1-1|13|-|-|TRBV16
ASSQGAGWSTEAF
>TRBJ2-7|12|-|-|TRBV7-9
ASSSAGITYEQY
>TRBJ1-1|10|-|-|TRBV7-9
ASSFSGFEAF
>TRBJ2-7|13|TRBD1|-|TRBV7-8
ASSSGQGIWYEQY
>TRBJ2-2|12|-|-|TRBV6-1
ASRLRSNAGELF
>TRBJ1-5|11|-|-|TRBV18
ASSPGEGQPQH
>TRBJ1-4|14|-|once|TRBV27
ASSPPAGSGERKLF
>TRBJ1-3|12|-|once|TRBV27
ASSKRFSGNTIY
>TRBJ2-1|12|TRBD1|-|TRBV11-3
ASSLGQGGNEQF
>TRBJ1-1|11|-|-|TRBV29-1
SVATPTNTEAF